This T cell receptor (beta chain) was found in a study of Ad26.COV2.S vaccination and SARS-CoV-2 variants. Study at large: Donor participated within the Ad26.COV2.S arm of the COV1001 trial. The authors gave Ad26.COV2.S intramuscularly, either once or twice 56 days apart.

The repertoire was sequenced with immunoSEQ multiplex PCR; TCRdb's copy has only in-frame clones and lacks some. The sample has roughly 350,000 clones; around 89% are singletons. The CDR3 runs 14 residues. V was cut by 3 bases and J by 4 bases, with 12 bases left in between. The V gene's germline CDR1 is MDHEN and CDR2 SYDVKM. Treatment described: over 15 received Ad26.COV2.S at low or high dose, single or two shots; about 5 received placebo; per-sample allocation not given. Following the first vaccine or placebo injection, samples were taken on day 63. This chain uses TRBV28 with TRBJ1-2; tentatively, D is TRBD1 (5 bases). This clonotype was sampled from a person aged 18-60 years who received the Ad26.COV2.S COVID-19 vaccine or a placebo. The sample in question was peripheral blood, obtained in a trial of Ad26.COV2.S vaccine versus placebo. CDR3 protein: CASSLPGRTYGYTF. As DNA, the CDR3 is TGTGCCAGCAGTTTGCCAGGGAGAACCTATGGCTACACCTTC.